This passage covers 3 T cell receptor beta chains from one sample sequenced in a study of cytomegalovirus exposure and HLA in healthy donors. The repertoire was sequenced with immunoSEQ multiplex PCR; TCRdb's copy has only in-frame clones and lacks some. The sample yields fewer than 120,000 clones, about nine tenths seen once. Source material: PBMCs. The receptors were sampled from a woman under 30 in good health and CMV-seronegative.

This clone is a singleton in its sample. The V and J genes are TRBV28 and TRBJ2-7; 10 positions agree with TRBD1. J was trimmed by 3 bases and V by 6 bases; bases with no gene match: 11. Germline loops: CDR1 MDHEN, CDR2 SYDVKM. This CDR3 has 16 amino acids. CDR3 sequence reads: CASSLPRGDRGYEQYF. The CDR3 DNA is TGTGCCAGCAGCCTACCCCGCGGGGACAGGGGCTACGAGCAGTACTTC. Looking up the rest from reference TRBV28 and TRBJ2-7 gives the full variable domain: DVKVTQSSRYLVKRTGEKVFLECVQDMDHENMFWYRQDPGLGLRLIYFSYDVKMKEKGDIPEGYSVSREKKERFSLILESASTNQTSMYLCASSLPRGDRGYEQYFGPGTRLTVT.

This clone was observed once. This chain uses TRBV7-6 with TRBJ1-2; D is unresolved. Germline V gene lookup returns CDR1 SGHVS and CDR2 FNYEAQ. This CDR3 comprises 12 residues. The V end was cut by 1 base, the J end by 8 bases, with 8 bases between. The CDR3 reads CASSLGPRGYTF. CDR3 nucleotides: TGTGCCAGCAGCTTAGGGCCGAGGGGCTACACCTTC.

The chain joins TRBV19 to TRBJ1-2; D possibly corresponds to TRBD1 (6 bases). V lost 0 bases, J lost 5 bases, and 13 bases lay in between. The CDR3 totals 15 residues. Germline V gene data show CDR1 as LNHDA and CDR2 as SQIVND (reference sequence). CDR3 loop: CASSIDLRTAYGYTF. The CDR3 DNA sequence: TGTGCCAGTAGTATAGATCTTCGGACAGCTTATGGCTACACCTTC.